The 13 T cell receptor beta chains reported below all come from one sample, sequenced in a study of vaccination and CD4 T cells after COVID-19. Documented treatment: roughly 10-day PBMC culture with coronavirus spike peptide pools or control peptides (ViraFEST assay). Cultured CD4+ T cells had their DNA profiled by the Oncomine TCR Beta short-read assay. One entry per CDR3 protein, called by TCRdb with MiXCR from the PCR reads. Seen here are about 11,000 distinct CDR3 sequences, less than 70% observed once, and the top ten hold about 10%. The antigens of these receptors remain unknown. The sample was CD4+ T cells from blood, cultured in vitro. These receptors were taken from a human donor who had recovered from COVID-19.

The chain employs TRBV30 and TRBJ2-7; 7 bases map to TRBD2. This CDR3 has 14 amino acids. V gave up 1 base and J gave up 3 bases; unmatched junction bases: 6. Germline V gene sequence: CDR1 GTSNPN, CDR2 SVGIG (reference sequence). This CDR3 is CAWSAGGIGYEQYF. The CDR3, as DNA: TGTGCCTGGAGTGCCGGGGGGATTGGCTACGAGCAGTACTTC.

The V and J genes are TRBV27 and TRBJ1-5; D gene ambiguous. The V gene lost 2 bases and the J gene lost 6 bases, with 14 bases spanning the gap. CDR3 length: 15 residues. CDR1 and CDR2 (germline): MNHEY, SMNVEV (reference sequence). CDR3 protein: CASSLKGRGGQPQHF. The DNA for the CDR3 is TGTGCCAGCAGTTTAAAAGGGAGAGGCGGTCAGCCCCAGCATTTT.

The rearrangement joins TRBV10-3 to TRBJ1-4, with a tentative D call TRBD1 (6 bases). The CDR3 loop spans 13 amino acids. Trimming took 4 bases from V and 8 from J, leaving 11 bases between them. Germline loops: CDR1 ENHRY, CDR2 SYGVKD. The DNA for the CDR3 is TGTGCCATCAGTGGCTACAGGGAAGAAAAACTGTTTTTT. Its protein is CAISGYREEKLFF.

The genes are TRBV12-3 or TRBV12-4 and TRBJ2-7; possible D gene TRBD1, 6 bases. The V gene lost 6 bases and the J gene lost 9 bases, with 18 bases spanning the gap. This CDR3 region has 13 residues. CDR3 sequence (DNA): TGTGCCAGCAGCCTAAATACAGGGACGGGGCAGTACTTC. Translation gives CASSLNTGTGQYF.

CDR3 coding DNA: TGTGCCAGCAGCTTAGGTGTTGGAGCGGGACCTTTCTACGAGCAGTACTTC. This translates into CASSLGVGAGPFYEQYF. The chain links TRBV7-9 to TRBJ2-7, with 7 bases lining up with TRBD2. The CDR3 is made up of 17 amino acids. Per germline, CDR1 SEHNR and CDR2 FQNEAQ (reference sequence). J gave up 3 bases and V 1 base, and 12 bases lay outside the gene matches.

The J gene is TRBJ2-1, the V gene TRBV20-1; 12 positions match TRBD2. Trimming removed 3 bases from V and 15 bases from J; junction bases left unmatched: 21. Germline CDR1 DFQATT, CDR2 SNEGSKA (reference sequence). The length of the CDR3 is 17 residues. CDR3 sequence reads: CSARTSGRASDEMRAFF. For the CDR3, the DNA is TGCAGTGCTAGGACTAGCGGGAGAGCCTCCGACGAAATGAGAGCGTTCTTC.

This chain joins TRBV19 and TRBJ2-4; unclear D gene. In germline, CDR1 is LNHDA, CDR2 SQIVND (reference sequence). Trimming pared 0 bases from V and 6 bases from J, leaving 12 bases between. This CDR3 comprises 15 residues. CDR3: CASSIDLIGPNIQYF. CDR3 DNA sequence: TGTGCCAGTAGTATAGATCTTATTGGCCCAAACATTCAGTACTTC.

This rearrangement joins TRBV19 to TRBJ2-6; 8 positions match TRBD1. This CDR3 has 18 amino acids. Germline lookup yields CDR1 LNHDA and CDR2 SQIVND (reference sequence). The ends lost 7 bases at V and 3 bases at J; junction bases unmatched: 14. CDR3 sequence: CASTYRSGQGGGANVLTF. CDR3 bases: TGTGCCAGTACTTATAGATCTGGACAGGGAGGTGGGGCCAACGTCCTGACTTTC. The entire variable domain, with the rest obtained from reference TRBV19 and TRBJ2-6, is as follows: DGGITQSPKYLFRKEGQNVTLSCEQNLNHDAMYWYRQDPGQGLRLIYYSQIVNDFQKGDIAEGYSVSREKKESFPLTVTSAQKNPTAFYLCASTYRSGQGGGANVLTFGAGSRLTVL.

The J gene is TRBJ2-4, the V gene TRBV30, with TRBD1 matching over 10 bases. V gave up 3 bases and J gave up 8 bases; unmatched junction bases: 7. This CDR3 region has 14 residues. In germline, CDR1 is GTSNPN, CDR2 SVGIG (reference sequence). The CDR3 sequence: CAWRETGGADIQYF. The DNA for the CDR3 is TGTGCCTGGAGGGAGACAGGGGGCGCGGACATTCAGTACTTC.

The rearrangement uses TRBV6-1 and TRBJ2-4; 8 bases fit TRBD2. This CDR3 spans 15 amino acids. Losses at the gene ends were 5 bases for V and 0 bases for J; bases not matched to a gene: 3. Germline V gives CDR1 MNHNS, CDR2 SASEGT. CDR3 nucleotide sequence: TGTGCCAGCAGTACGGGGGGGCTAGCCAAAAACATTCAGTACTTC. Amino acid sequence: CASSTGGLAKNIQYF.

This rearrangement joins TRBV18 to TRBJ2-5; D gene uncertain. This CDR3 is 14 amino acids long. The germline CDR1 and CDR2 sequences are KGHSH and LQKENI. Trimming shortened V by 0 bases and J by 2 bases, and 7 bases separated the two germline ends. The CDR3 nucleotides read TGTGCCAGCTCACCACCGTCCGAACAAGAGACCCAGTACTTC. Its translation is CASSPPSEQETQYF.

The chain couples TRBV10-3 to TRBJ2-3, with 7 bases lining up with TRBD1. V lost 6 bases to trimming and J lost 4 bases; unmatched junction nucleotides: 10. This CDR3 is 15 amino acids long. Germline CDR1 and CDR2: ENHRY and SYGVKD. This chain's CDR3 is CAISETSTGADTQYF. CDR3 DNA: TGTGCCATCAGCGAGACGTCCACAGGGGCAGATACGCAGTATTTT.

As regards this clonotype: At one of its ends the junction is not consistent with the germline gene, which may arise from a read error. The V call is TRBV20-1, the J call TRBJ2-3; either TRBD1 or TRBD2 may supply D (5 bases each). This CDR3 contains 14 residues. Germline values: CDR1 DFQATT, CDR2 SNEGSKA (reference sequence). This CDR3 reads CSARGTTSTDTQYF. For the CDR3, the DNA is TGCAGTGCGAGAGGGACCACGAGCACAGATACGCAGTATTTT.